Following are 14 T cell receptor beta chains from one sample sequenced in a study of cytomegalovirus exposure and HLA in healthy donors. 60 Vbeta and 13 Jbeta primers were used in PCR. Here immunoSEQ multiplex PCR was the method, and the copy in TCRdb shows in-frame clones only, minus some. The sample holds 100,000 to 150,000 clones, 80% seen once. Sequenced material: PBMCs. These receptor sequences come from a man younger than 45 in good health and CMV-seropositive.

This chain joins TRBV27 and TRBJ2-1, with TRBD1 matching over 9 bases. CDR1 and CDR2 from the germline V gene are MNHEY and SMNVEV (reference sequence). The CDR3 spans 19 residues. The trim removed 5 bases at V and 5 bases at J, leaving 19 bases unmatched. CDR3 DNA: TGTGCCAGCAGTCTAAAGTCATGGTTTGGGACAGGGTTAAACAATGAGCAGTTCTTC. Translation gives CASSLKSWFGTGLNNEQFF.

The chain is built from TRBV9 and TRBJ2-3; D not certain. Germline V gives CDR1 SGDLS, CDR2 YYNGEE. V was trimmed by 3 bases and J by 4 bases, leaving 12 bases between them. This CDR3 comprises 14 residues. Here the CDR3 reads CASSARVLADTQYF. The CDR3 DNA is TGTGCCAGCAGCGCACGGGTCCTAGCAGATACGCAGTATTTT.

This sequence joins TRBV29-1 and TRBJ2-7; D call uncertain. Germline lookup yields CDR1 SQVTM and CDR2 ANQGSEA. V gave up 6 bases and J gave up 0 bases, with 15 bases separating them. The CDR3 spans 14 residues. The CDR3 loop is CSVVDPRSSYEQYF. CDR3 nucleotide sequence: TGCAGCGTGGTAGACCCGAGGAGCTCCTACGAGCAGTACTTC.

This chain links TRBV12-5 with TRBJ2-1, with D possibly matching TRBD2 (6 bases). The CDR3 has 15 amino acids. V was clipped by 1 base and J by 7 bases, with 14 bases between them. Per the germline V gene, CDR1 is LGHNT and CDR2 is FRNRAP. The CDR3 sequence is CASGLGKGRGNEQFF. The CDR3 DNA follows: TGTGCTAGTGGTTTGGGAAAGGGGCGGGGTAATGAGCAGTTCTTC.

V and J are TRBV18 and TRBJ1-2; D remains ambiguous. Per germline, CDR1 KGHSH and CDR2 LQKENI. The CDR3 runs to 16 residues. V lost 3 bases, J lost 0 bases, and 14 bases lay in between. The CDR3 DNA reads TGTGCCAGCTCACCGAGCGACGGAAATTCTAACTATGGCTACACCTTC. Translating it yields CASSPSDGNSNYGYTF.

The CDR3 region has the DNA TGTGCCAGCAGTTCACAGGGTAATCAGCCCCAGCATTTT. Translating it yields CASSSQGNQPQHF. The chain joins TRBV5-6 to TRBJ1-5; tentatively, D is TRBD1 (6 bases). CDR1 SGHDT and CDR2 YYEEEE come from the germline V gene. This CDR3 comprises 13 residues. V shed 5 bases and J shed 4 bases, with 10 bases lying between them.

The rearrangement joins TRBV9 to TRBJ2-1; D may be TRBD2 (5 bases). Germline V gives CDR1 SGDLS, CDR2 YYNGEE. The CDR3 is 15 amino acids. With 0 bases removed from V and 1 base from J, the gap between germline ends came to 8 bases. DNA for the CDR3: TGTGCCAGCAGCGTAGGGAGACTATCCTACAATGAGCAGTTCTTC. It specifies CASSVGRLSYNEQFF.

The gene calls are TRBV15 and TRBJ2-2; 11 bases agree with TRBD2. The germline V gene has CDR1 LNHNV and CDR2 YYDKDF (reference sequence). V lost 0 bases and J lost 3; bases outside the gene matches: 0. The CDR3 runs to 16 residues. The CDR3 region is CATSRELAGDTGELFF. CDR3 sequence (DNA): TGTGCCACCAGCAGAGAACTAGCGGGGGACACCGGGGAGCTGTTTTTT.

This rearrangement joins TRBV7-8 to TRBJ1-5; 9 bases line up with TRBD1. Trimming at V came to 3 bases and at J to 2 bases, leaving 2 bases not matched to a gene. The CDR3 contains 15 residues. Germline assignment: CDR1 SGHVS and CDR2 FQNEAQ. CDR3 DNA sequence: TGTGCCAGCAGCTTGGACAGGGGAGGCAATCAGCCCCAGCATTTT. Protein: CASSLDRGGNQPQHF.

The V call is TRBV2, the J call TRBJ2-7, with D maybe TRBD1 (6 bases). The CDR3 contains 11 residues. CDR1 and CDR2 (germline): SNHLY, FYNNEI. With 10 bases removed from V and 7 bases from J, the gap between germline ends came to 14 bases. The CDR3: CATATGLEQYF. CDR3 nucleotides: TGTGCCACCGCGACAGGTTTGGAGCAGTACTTC.

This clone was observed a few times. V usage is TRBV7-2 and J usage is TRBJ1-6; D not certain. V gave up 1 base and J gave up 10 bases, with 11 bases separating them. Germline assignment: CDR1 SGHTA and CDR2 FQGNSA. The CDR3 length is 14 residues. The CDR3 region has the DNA TGTGCCAGCAGCTTAGTGGTGTATAGCTCACCCCTCCACTTT. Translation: CASSLVVYSSPLHF.

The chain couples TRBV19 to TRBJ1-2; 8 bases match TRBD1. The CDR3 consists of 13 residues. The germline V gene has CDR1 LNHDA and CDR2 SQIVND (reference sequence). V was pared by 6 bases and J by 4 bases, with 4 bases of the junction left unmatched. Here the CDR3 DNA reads TGTGCCAGTAGACAAACAGGGGGCTATGGCTACACCTTC. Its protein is CASRQTGGYGYTF.

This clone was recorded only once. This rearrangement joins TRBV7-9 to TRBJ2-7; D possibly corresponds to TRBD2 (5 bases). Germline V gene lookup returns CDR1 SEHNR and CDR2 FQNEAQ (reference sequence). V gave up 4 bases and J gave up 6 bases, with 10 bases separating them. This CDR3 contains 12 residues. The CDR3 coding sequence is TGTGCCAGCAGCTACGGGGATGGCGAGCAGTACTTC. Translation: CASSYGDGEQYF.

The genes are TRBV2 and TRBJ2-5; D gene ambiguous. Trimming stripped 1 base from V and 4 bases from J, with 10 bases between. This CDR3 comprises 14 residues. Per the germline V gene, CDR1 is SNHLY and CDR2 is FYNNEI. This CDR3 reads CASSEGAWRETQYF. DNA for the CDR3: TGTGCCAGCAGTGAAGGGGCCTGGCGAGAGACCCAGTACTTC.